This T cell receptor beta chain was profiled in a study of T cells in Graves' hyperthyroidism and ophthalmopathy. The overall study: At the time of initial diagnosis and before any treatment, peripheral blood was collected.

For Graves' hyperthyroidism to be stable, ophthalmopathy could not progress within 18 months. The hyperthyroidism was newly diagnosed and had lasted under 2 months; the patients were aged 18 to 65. Germline V gives CDR1 SGHVS, CDR2 FNYEAQ. Losses at the gene ends were 1 base for V and 3 bases for J; bases not matched to a gene: 6. The CDR3 is 16 amino acids. This clonotype showed up many times. No antigen is known for it. General study points: The model made its ophthalmopathy prediction, and onset followed a median roughly 6.5 months later.

RNA transcripts were the template for amplifying TCR beta CDR3 regions. An initial round of RT-PCR targeting the TCR CDR3 relied on the HTBI primer set. TCRdb passed the multiplex PCR reads through MiXCR, listing each CDR3 protein once. Of about 360,000 distinct CDR3 sequences listed, approximately 13% are singletons. This TCR came from a young woman with Graves' hyperthyroidism. The gene calls are TRBV7-6 and TRBJ2-7, with 10 positions matching TRBD2. The specimen sequenced was blood. The CDR3 protein is CASSLEVGTSDYEQYF. In nucleotides, the CDR3 is TGTGCCAGCAGCTTAGAGGTTGGGACTAGCGACTACGAGCAGTACTTC.